This T cell receptor beta chain is drawn from a study of cytomegalovirus exposure and HLA in healthy donors. About this clone: Its antigen is not identified.

The CDR3 length is 14 residues. Germline lookup yields CDR1 MGHRA and CDR2 YSYEKL. Trimming cost V 4 bases and J 2 bases, with 11 bases left between them. Study-wide results and limits: When a later analysis was performed, an Asian-associated ancestry cluster reportedly had fewer N-insertions than the roughly 730-donor mean. Later analysis identified 17,000 or so TCR beta sequences associated with HLA alleles, using a false discovery rate threshold of 0.05. Sequence variants that were highly shared formed a cluster that was likely a sequencing artifact. When analyzed later, the rates of TCR association showed variation by HLA locus, with DRB1 the most and HLA-C the fewest.

60 Vbeta and 13 Jbeta primers were used in PCR. The data were produced by immunoSEQ multiplex PCR, yet TCRdb's version contains in-frame clones alone and is incomplete. The data hold roughly 90,000 clones, with roughly 70% observed a single time. The clonotype originates from a man aged 25-40 years in good health and CMV-seropositive. Sequencing was performed on PBMCs. J is TRBJ1-1 and V is TRBV4-1, with TRBD1 as a possible D gene (6 bases). CDR3 loop: CASSPGQRNTEAFF. CDR3 nucleotide sequence: TGCGCCAGCAGCCCCGGACAGAGAAACACTGAAGCTTTCTTT.